The present TCR beta chain was sequenced within a study of multiple sclerosis patients with progressive multifocal leukoencephalopathy. Study-wide results and caveats: Clones expanded at PML were already present before and during natalizumab. TRBV and TRBJ usage showed no common pattern when PML developed.

Time point here: about 13 months of natalizumab therapy. Controls were natalizumab-treated multiple sclerosis patients who did not develop PML, sampled longitudinally. Samples T1 and T2 were drawn at 6 and 12 months of therapy, respectively. On this clone: What it binds is unknown.

Assay: immunoSEQ multiplex PCR; the TCRdb copy retains only in-frame clones and omits some. The sample has approximately 30,000 clones, around 87% seen once; the top ten hold about 1.3%. Germline V gene sequence: CDR1 LNHDA, CDR2 SQIVND (reference sequence). CDR3 length equals 16 residues. Between the trimmed V and J ends, which lost 8 bases and 4 bases, there was a span of 23 bases. The receptor was derived from a human donor with multiple sclerosis. Sequenced here: PBMCs, sampled from a patient treated with natalizumab. V gene TRBV19 combines with J gene TRBJ1-2; a weak D match, TRBD1 (5 bases). The CDR3 loop is CASRPRGAPRSYGYTF. Here the CDR3 DNA reads TGTGCCAGTCGCCCTAGAGGGGCCCCAAGGAGCTATGGCTACACCTTC.